This T cell receptor beta chain was recorded in a study of cytomegalovirus exposure and HLA in healthy donors. Study-wide points: In a later analysis, DRB1 alleles had the most associated TCRs; HLA-C alleles the fewest. Reports credit the classifier with highly specific, highly sensitive diagnosis of cytomegalovirus status. TCR beta V- and J-gene trimming was later associated with a missense DCLRE1C variant.

The CDR3 extends over 13 amino acids. Trimming pared 4 bases from V and 5 bases from J, leaving 12 bases between. CDR1 and CDR2 from the germline V gene are KGHSH and LQKENI. Worth noting for this clone: Its antigen is not known.

The PCR employed 60 Vbeta primers together with 13 Jbeta primers. The method was immunoSEQ multiplex PCR; TCRdb's version includes in-frame clones alone and lacks a portion of them. The sample consists of some 270,000 clones, approximately 91% of them appearing once. The clonotype was recovered from a girl aged 2-10 years in good health and CMV-seronegative. This chain connects TRBV18 to TRBJ2-7; no clear D. The sequencing input was PBMCs. CDR3 sequence: CASSLAEGHEQYF. CDR3 coding DNA: TGTGCCAGCTCACTGGCGGAAGGCCACGAGCAGTACTTC.